Included here is one TCR beta chain sequence, with context. TCRdb used MiXCR to reprocess the 5' RACE reads, holding one entry per CDR3 protein. Of about 250,000 distinct CDR3 sequences detected, approximately 15% appear once; the ten largest clones hold 2.1%. This entry is derived from a study of T-cell memory formation after mild COVID-19. There are 18 residues in the CDR3. V lost 1 base to trimming and J lost 2 bases; unmatched junction nucleotides: 13. Germline assignment: CDR1 SGHRS and CDR2 YFSETQ. The TCR sequence derives from an adult woman who had mild COVID-19 (a few samples of this study predate the infection). Cell type and time point are not known. The chain couples TRBV5-1 to TRBJ2-5; 8 nucleotides align to TRBD2. The material sequenced was PBMCs or a T cell subset sorted from them (not recorded which). As DNA, the CDR3 is TGCGCCAGCAGCTTGTTTTTATCTTCCGGGAGGGGTCAAGAGACCCAGTACTTC. Encoded protein: CASSLFLSSGRGQETQYF.